This TCR beta chain came from a study of cytomegalovirus exposure and HLA in healthy donors. Study-wide findings and caveats: The classifier reportedly diagnosed cytomegalovirus status with high sensitivity and specificity. As a later analysis showed, several of the most significant clusters appeared to be linked to common viral pathogens.

The V gene's germline CDR1 is SQVTM and CDR2 ANQGSEA. Trimming removed 6 bases at V and 1 base at J, with 15 bases between. The CDR3 length is 14 residues. Primers included in the PCR were 60 Vbeta and 13 Jbeta primers. Sequenced by immunoSEQ multiplex PCR; TCRdb stores in-frame clones only, minus some. This table holds 100,000 or so clones, about 80% found once. This clone has only one observation. Its target is unknown. The chain is built from TRBV29-1 and TRBJ2-5; perhaps TRBD2 as D (5 bases). Sequencing was carried out using PBMCs. The sequence was collected from a woman aged 35 to 49 in good health and CMV-seropositive. The CDR3 DNA sequence: TGCAGCGTGCCAACCCGAGCGGCCCAAGAGACCCAGTACTTC. Translated, it gives CSVPTRAAQETQYF.